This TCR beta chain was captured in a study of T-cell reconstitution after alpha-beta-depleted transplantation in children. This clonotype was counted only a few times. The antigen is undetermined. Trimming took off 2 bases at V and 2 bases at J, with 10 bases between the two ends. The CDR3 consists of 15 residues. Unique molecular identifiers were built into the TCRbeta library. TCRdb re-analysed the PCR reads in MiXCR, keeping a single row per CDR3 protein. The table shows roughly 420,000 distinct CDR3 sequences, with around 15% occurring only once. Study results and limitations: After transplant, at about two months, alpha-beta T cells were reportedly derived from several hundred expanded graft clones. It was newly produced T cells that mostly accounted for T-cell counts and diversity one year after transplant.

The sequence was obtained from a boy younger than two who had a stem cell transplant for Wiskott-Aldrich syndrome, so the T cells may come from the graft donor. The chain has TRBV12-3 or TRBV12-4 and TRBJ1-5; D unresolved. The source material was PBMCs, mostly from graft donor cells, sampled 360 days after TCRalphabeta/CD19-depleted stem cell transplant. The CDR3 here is CASSLRVGGNQPQHF. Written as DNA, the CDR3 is TGTGCCAGCAGTTTAAGGGTGGGAGGCAATCAGCCCCAGCATTTT.